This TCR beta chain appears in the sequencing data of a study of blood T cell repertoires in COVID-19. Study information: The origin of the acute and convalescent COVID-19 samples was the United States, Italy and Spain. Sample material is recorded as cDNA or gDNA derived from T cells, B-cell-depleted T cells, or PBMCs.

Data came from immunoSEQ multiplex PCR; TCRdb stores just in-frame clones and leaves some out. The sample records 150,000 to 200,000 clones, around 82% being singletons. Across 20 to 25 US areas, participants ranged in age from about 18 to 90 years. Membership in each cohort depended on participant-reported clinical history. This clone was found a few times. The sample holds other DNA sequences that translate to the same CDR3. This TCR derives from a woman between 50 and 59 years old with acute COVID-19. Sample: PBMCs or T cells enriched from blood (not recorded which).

In nucleotides, the CDR3 is TGTGCCAGCAGCTTGGGACAGGTTAACACCGGGGAGCTGTTTTTT. Amino acids: CASSLGQVNTGELFF. This sequence joins TRBV5-4 and TRBJ2-2; D possibly corresponds to TRBD1 (6 bases). The germline gives CDR1 SGHNT, CDR2 YYREEE (reference sequence). V lost 0 bases to trimming and J lost 2 bases, with 8 bases between them. CDR3 length equals 15 residues.